This is a list of T cell receptor beta chains from one sample in a study of T-cell memory formation after mild COVID-19. MiXCR, run by TCRdb on the 5' RACE reads, gives a single entry per CDR3 protein. The sample lists about 180,000 distinct CDR3 sequences, approximately 17% occurring once. The sample was PBMCs or a T cell subset sorted from them (not recorded which). The receptors were sampled from a man aged 18 to 30 who had mild COVID-19 (a few samples of this study predate the infection). Cell type and time point are not known. Both conserved end residues are part of each CDR3. Each record gives: V gene, clone size, D gene, J gene, CDR3 DNA, CDR3 protein. D genes are given only for firm matches. Only some rows state a clone size, as once, few, many or a class for expanded clones.

TRBV19	few	-	TRBJ1-2	TGTGCCAGTAGTATAGAGGGACAACTTGGCTACACCTTC	CASSIEGQLGYTF
TRBV5-1	few	-	TRBJ1-5	TGCGCCAGCAGCCCCGGACAGTCCTTTAGCAATCAGCCCCAGCATTTT	CASSPGQSFSNQPQHF
TRBV5-1	few	-	TRBJ1-6	TGCGCCAGCAGCTTGGGGCAGGGTACGGGAAATTCACCCCTCCACTTT	CASSLGQGTGNSPLHF
TRBV19	-	-	TRBJ2-5	TGTGCCAGTAGTAGCTGGACAGAACCCCAAGAGACCCAGTACTTC	CASSSWTEPQETQYF
TRBV7-9	-	TRBD1	TRBJ1-2	TGTGCCAGCAGCTTCCCTCTTCTGACAGGGGGCTACACCTTC	CASSFPLLTGGYTF
TRBV11-2	few	TRBD1	TRBJ1-2	TGTGCCAGCAGCCCAGCCGGGACAGGGTTCGGTGGCTACACCTTC	CASSPAGTGFGGYTF
TRBV14	-	TRBD2	TRBJ2-3	TGTGCCAGCAGCCAAACTAGCGGGGGGGCAGATACGCAGTATTTT	CASSQTSGGADTQYF
TRBV6-5	-	-	TRBJ2-2	TGTGCCAGCAATACTCAGCAGAGCGCGAACACCGGGGAGCTGTTTTTT	CASNTQQSANTGELFF
TRBV30	-	-	TRBJ1-2	TGTGCCTGGAGTGTAGACAGCTATGGCTACACCTTC	CAWSVDSYGYTF
TRBV5-1	-	-	TRBJ1-5	TGCGCCAGCAGCCTTGGTTGGGGGGATCAGCCCCAGCATTTT	CASSLGWGDQPQHF
TRBV7-7	-	-	TRBJ2-7	TGTGCCAGCAGCGCCTCCCTGACTAGGTCTGGCGAGCAGTACTTC	CASSASLTRSGEQYF
TRBV20-1	-	-	TRBJ2-2	TGCAGTGCTAGACAGGGCGAACGCACCGGGGAGCTGTTTTTT	CSARQGERTGELFF
TRBV24-1	few	-	TRBJ2-2	TGTGCCACCAGTGATTTCCCTCGGGGGGCGCATTCTATCGGGGAGCTGTTTTTT	CATSDFPRGAHSIGELFF
TRBV6-2/TRBV6-3	-	-	TRBJ2-5	TGTGCCAGCAGTCGGGCCATTAGGACCGAGACCCAGTACTTC	CASSRAIRTETQYF
TRBV20-1	few	-	TRBJ1-2	TGCAGTGCTCCGCCAGGGTGGGACTATGGCTACACCTTC	CSAPPGWDYGYTF
TRBV5-4	few	TRBD2	TRBJ2-4	TGTGCCAGCAGCTCCTGGGGACTAGCAGGGAAAAACATTCAGTACTTC	CASSSWGLAGKNIQYF
TRBV5-6	-	-	TRBJ2-2	TGTGCCAGCAGGACGGGACCCGGGGACACCGGGGAGCTGTTTTTT	CASRTGPGDTGELFF
TRBV3-1	-	-	TRBJ1-2	TGTGCCAGCAGCGCCACAGGACAGCTGGATGGCTACACCTTC	CASSATGQLDGYTF
TRBV20-1	many	-	TRBJ2-7	TGCAGTGCCCCGTCCCTTGGCTCCTACGAGCAGTACTTC	CSAPSLGSYEQYF
TRBV6-2/TRBV6-3	few	-	TRBJ2-1	TGTGCCAGCAGTTACCGGGGACCCTACAATGAGCAGTTCTTC	CASSYRGPYNEQFF
TRBV6-7	few	-	TRBJ1-4	TGTGCCAGCAGTTCGCCGACAGCCTTGAATGAAAAACTGTTTTTT	CASSSPTALNEKLFF
TRBV30	-	-	TRBJ1-5	TGTGCCTGGAGTTCCCTACTGAAGGGTAGCAATCAGCCCCAGCATTTT	CAWSSLLKGSNQPQHF
TRBV7-2	few	-	TRBJ1-1	TGTGCCAGCAGCTTACAGAACACTGAAGCTTTCTTT	CASSLQNTEAFF
TRBV7-6	few	TRBD2	TRBJ2-7	TGTGCCAGCAGCCCCTGGGGGGGGGTCTACGAGCAGTACTTC	CASSPWGGVYEQYF
TRBV7-2	few	TRBD2	TRBJ2-3	TGTGCCAGCAGCTTGCGGGGGGCCACAGATACGCAGTATTTT	CASSLRGATDTQYF
TRBV20-1	-	TRBD1	TRBJ1-5	TGCAGTGCTATAGCGACAGGGTCGGATAGCAATCAGCCCCAGCATTTT	CSAIATGSDSNQPQHF
TRBV2	-	TRBD1	TRBJ2-4	TGTGCCAGCAGTGAATTAGGACAGGGCGTCATTCAGTACTTC	CASSELGQGVIQYF
TRBV5-6	many	-	TRBJ2-2	TGTGCCAGCAGCCTGGGTCGGGAAGCGGGGGAGCTGTTTTTT	CASSLGREAGELFF
TRBV7-2	-	TRBD2	TRBJ2-5	TGTGCCAGCCAGCGGGGGATCCAAGAGACCCAGTACTTC	CASQRGIQETQYF
TRBV5-1	few	-	TRBJ2-7	TGCGCCAGCAGCTTAAATTGGGAAAAATCCTACGAGCAGTACTTC	CASSLNWEKSYEQYF
TRBV2	-	TRBD2	TRBJ2-1	TGTGCCAGCAACCTTGGGGGTAGCGGGGGGGCCCCCTCCTACAATGAGCAGTTCTTC	CASNLGGSGGAPSYNEQFF
TRBV6-6	-	-	TRBJ1-4	TGTGCCAGCAGTAACCAGGGAACTGATGAAAAACTGTTTTTT	CASSNQGTDEKLFF
TRBV6-2/TRBV6-3	-	TRBD2	TRBJ2-7	TGTGCCAGCAGTTACCGTGCAGCGGGGGGCTACTACGAGCAGTACTTC	CASSYRAAGGYYEQYF
TRBV7-2	-	TRBD1	TRBJ2-1	TGTGCCAGCAGCTTAGCGAGACAGGGGAGGCAGTTCTTC	CASSLARQGRQFF
TRBV7-8	many	-	TRBJ1-1	TGTGCCAGCAGCCCCATTTACCGAAGCACTGAAGCTTTCTTT	CASSPIYRSTEAFF
TRBV7-9	few	-	TRBJ1-1	TGTGCCAGCAGCGCGTGGACTGAAGCTTTCTTT	CASSAWTEAFF
TRBV20-1	few	-	TRBJ2-2	TGCAGTGCTAGGGGGGGTACCGGGGAGCTGTTTTTT	CSARGGTGELFF
TRBV12-3/TRBV12-4	-	-	TRBJ2-7	TGTGCCAGCAGTCAGACCGAGGAACGGGGAGAGCAGTACTTC	CASSQTEERGEQYF
TRBV9	-	-	TRBJ1-6	TGTGCCAGCAGCGTAGGACCCCTCCGGGATTCACCCCTCCACTTT	CASSVGPLRDSPLHF
TRBV7-8	-	-	TRBJ1-4	TGTGCCAGCAGCTTAGGCCGGATCGTCACTTCAACTAATGAAAAACTGTTTTTT	CASSLGRIVTSTNEKLFF
TRBV12-3/TRBV12-4	many	TRBD1	TRBJ2-2	TGTGCCAGTAAACCGCCCGCCGGGACAGGACGCACCGGGGAGCTGTTTTTT	CASKPPAGTGRTGELFF